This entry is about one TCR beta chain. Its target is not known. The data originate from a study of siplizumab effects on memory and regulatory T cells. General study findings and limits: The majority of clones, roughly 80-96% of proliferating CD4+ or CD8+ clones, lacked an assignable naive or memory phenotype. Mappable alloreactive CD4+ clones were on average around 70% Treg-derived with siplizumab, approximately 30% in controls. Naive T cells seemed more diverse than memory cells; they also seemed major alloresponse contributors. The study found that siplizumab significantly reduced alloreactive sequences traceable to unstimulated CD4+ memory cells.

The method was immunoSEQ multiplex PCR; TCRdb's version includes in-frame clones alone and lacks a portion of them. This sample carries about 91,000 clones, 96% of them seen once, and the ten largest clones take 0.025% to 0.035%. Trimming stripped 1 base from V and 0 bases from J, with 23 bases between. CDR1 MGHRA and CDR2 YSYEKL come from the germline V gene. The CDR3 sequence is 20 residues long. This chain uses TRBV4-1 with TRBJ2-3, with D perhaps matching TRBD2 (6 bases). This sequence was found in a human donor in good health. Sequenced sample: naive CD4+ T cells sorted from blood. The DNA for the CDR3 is TGCGCCAGCAGCCAAGGAGGGTCCTGGTTAGCGGAACCTAGCACAGATACGCAGTATTTT. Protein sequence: CASSQGGSWLAEPSTDTQYF.